A selection of T cell receptor beta chains follows, all from one sample in a study of T cells in Graves' hyperthyroidism and ophthalmopathy. TCRdb re-called the multiplex PCR reads with MiXCR, one entry per CDR3 protein. Counted here are hundreds of thousands of distinct CDR3 sequences, 14% occurring once; the ten biggest clones make up roughly 10%. Sequenced: blood. The receptors come from a woman aged 18-29 years with Graves' hyperthyroidism. Both conserved end residues are part of each CDR3. A D gene is named only where the DNA matches it firmly. Clone size is not always given. Where it is, it says once, few, many or a class for expanded clones.

abundance	d_gene	j_gene	v_gene	CDR3nt	CDR3aa
few	NA	TRBJ2-7	TRBV7-9	TGTGCCAGCAGCCCGACTAATTCTAACGAGCAGTACTTC	CASSPTNSNEQYF
few	TRBD2	TRBJ2-1	TRBV7-2	TGTGCCAGCAGCCACGCGGGGGGCTATTTCGATGAGCAGTTCTTC	CASSHAGGYFDEQFF
many	NA	TRBJ2-3	TRBV6-1	TGTGCCAGCAGTTTAAGCGGGACAGAGGGAGATACGCAGTATTTT	CASSLSGTEGDTQYF
NA	NA	TRBJ2-5	TRBV4-1	TGCGCCAGCAGCCAAGAGGGGGCGGGCATGCAAGAGACCCAGTACTTC	CASSQEGAGMQETQYF
NA	NA	TRBJ1-2	TRBV12-3/TRBV12-4	TGTGCCAGCTCTCGGGGTTCTTATTATGGCTACACCTTC	CASSRGSYYGYTF
few	NA	TRBJ1-5	TRBV20-1	TGCAGTGCTAGAGGCCGTCGAGGGGGGGTAAGGCAGCCCCAGCATTTT	CSARGRRGGVRQPQHF
many	NA	TRBJ1-1	TRBV18	TGTGCCAGCTCACCACTCGGCTCCATGAACACTGAAGCTTTCTTT	CASSPLGSMNTEAFF
many	TRBD2	TRBJ2-1	TRBV3-1	TGTGCCAGCAGCGAAGGACTAGCGGGGCACAATGAGCAGTTCTTC	CASSEGLAGHNEQFF
many	NA	TRBJ2-7	TRBV7-9	TGTGCCAGCAGCCCCCGGGACTGGGCCTCCTACGAGCAGTACTTC	CASSPRDWASYEQYF
many	NA	TRBJ2-5	TRBV28	TGTGCCAGCAGCGCTGGGGCGGCTCAAGAGACCCAGTACTTC	CASSAGAAQETQYF
few	NA	TRBJ1-1	TRBV30	TGTGCCTGGAACAGGGAGTACACTGAAGCTTTCTTT	CAWNREYTEAFF
once	TRBD1	TRBJ2-1	TRBV9	TGTGCCAGCAGCGCAGGGGGACAGGGGTACAATGAGCAGTTCTTC	CASSAGGQGYNEQFF
few	TRBD1	TRBJ2-5	TRBV7-9	TGTGCCAGCAGCCCCCGGACAGGAATTGGGACCCAGTACTTC	CASSPRTGIGTQYF
NA	NA	TRBJ1-1	TRBV15	TGTGCCACCAGCAGAACACAGGCGAACACTGAAGCTTTCTTT	CATSRTQANTEAFF
few	NA	TRBJ1-1	TRBV4-1	TGCGCCAGCAGCCCATCTACAGGGTCGACTAGGGGTTTCTTT	CASSPSTGSTRGFF
once	NA	TRBJ2-7	TRBV19	TGTGCCAGTAGTATTGGTTACCGACTCTACGAGCAGTACTTC	CASSIGYRLYEQYF
NA	NA	TRBJ1-4	TRBV11-2	TGTGCCAGCAGCCTTTCAGGTTCAACTAATGAAAAACTGTTTTTT	CASSLSGSTNEKLFF
many	NA	TRBJ2-7	TRBV2	TGTGCCAGCAGTGAAGCTGCGGTGAAGTCCTACGAGCAGTACTTC	CASSEAAVKSYEQYF
many	NA	TRBJ1-1	TRBV3-1	TGTGCCAGCAGACGAACCTCGACGGGCGGGGAGGCTTTCTTT	CASRRTSTGGEAFF
few	NA	TRBJ2-6	TRBV27	TGTGCCAGCAGTTCCAGGTTCTCTGGGGCCAACGTCCTGACTTTC	CASSSRFSGANVLTF
NA	TRBD2	TRBJ2-1	TRBV19	TGTGCCAGTAGTCCTCTCACCGGGACTAGCGGGATTGGTGAGCAGTTCTTC	CASSPLTGTSGIGEQFF
few	TRBD1	TRBJ2-5	TRBV6-2/TRBV6-3	TGTGCCAGCAGTTCCCGACAGGGGGCCTCATACCAAGAGACCCAGTACTTC	CASSSRQGASYQETQYF
NA	TRBD1	TRBJ2-3	TRBV6-1	TGTGCCAGCAATCGCGGGGACAGGGTCCGAGATACGCAGTATTTT	CASNRGDRVRDTQYF
many	TRBD1	TRBJ1-1	TRBV5-1	TGCGCCAGCAGACCTCTCGACAGGGCGAACACTGAAGCTTTCTTT	CASRPLDRANTEAFF
many	NA	TRBJ2-1	TRBV5-1	TGCGCCAGCAGCCCACCACCGAGCTCCTACAATGAGCAGTTCTTC	CASSPPPSSYNEQFF
NA	NA	TRBJ2-5	TRBV7-9	TGTGCCAGCAGCTTCCCGGGCTTCCAAGAGACCCAGTACTTC	CASSFPGFQETQYF
many	NA	TRBJ2-7	TRBV7-8	TGTGCCAGCAGCTTGGGGCTCACGGGGGAGCAGTACTTC	CASSLGLTGEQYF
NA	NA	TRBJ2-5	TRBV24-1	TGTGCCACCAGTGTGGACGGGAGACAAGAGTCCCAGTACTTC	CATSVDGRQESQYF
many	TRBD2	TRBJ2-1	TRBV7-2	TGTGCCAGCAGCTTATACTCCGGGGCTAGCGGAAACAATGAGCAGTTCTTC	CASSLYSGASGNNEQFF
few	NA	TRBJ1-1	TRBV29-1	TGCAGCGTTGAAGATCTTGACGCCTACATGAACACTGAAGCTTTCTTT	CSVEDLDAYMNTEAFF
few	NA	TRBJ2-7	TRBV27	TGTGCCAGCAGTTTTCTGGGGGGAGCAGTCTACGAGCAGTACTTC	CASSFLGGAVYEQYF
many	TRBD1	TRBJ1-2	TRBV30	TGTGCCTGGAGTGTAAGGCAGGGGGGTCGGAGTGGCTACACCTTC	CAWSVRQGGRSGYTF
NA	NA	TRBJ1-2	TRBV18	TGTGCCAGCTCATCCCAACCCTCACATTATGGCTACACCTTC	CASSSQPSHYGYTF